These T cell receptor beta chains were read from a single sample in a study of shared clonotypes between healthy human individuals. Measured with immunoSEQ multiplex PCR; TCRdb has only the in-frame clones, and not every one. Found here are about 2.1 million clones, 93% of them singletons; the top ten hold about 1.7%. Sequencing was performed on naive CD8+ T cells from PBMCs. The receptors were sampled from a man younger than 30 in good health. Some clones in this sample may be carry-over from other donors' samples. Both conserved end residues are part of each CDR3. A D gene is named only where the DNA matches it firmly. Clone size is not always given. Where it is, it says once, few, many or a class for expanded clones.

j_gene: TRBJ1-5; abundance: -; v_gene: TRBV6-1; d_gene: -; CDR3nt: TGTGCCAGCAGCCCCCACAGGGAAGGCAATCAGCCCCAGCATTTT; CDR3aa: CASSPHREGNQPQHF
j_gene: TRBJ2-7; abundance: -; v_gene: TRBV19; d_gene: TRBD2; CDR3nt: TGTGCCAGTAGTGTCGGACTAGCAGGCGAGCAGTACTTC; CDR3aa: CASSVGLAGEQYF
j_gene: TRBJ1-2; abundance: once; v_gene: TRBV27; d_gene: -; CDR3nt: TGTGCCAGCACCCCGGGGGGGGCGTATGGCTACACCTTC; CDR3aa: CASTPGGAYGYTF
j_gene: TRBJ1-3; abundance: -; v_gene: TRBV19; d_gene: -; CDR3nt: TGTGCCAGTAGTATAGTCGCAGGAAGCTCTGGAAACACCATATATTTT; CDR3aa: CASSIVAGSSGNTIYF
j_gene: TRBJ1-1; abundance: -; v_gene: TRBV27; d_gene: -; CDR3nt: TGTGCCAGCAGTCCCACCATGCCCACTGAAGCTTTCTTT; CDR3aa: CASSPTMPTEAFF
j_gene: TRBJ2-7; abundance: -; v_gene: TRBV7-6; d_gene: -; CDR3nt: TGTGCCAGCAGCTTAATATTAGGTGGGACCGATCGGAACGAGCAGTACTTC; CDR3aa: CASSLILGGTDRNEQYF
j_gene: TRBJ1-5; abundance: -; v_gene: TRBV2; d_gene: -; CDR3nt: TGTGCCAGCAGTGGACCGGGACACATCAATCAGCCCCAGCATTTT; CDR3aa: CASSGPGHINQPQHF
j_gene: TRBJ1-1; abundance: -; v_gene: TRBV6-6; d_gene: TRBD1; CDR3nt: TGTGCCAGCACTGCAGGGGGCACTGAAGCTTTCTTT; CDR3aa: CASTAGGTEAFF
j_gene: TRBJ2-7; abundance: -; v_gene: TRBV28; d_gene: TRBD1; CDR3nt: TGTGCCAGCAGGCCAATGACAGGGTGGCACGAGCAGTACTTC; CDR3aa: CASRPMTGWHEQYF
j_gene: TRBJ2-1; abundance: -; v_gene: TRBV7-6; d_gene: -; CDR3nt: TGTGCCAGCAGCTTCCCGGCGGGCTCCTACAATGAGCAGTTCTTC; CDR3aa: CASSFPAGSYNEQFF
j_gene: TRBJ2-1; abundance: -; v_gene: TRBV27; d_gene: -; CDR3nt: TGTGCCAGCAGTAAGACCTCCTACAATGAGCAGTTCTTC; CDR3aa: CASSKTSYNEQFF
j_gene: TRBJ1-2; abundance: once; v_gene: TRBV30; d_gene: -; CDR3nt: TGTGCCTGGAGTTTGGGGGGCCGTAACTATGGCTACACCTTC; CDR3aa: CAWSLGGRNYGYTF
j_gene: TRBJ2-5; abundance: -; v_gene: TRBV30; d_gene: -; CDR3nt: TGTGCCTGGGCCCCCGGGGCGGTCCTAGGGACCCAGTACTTC; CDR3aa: CAWAPGAVLGTQYF
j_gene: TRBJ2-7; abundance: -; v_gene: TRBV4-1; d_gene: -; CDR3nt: TGCGCCAGCAGCCACCGGGATCAGCCCCACGAGCAGTACTTC; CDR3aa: CASSHRDQPHEQYF
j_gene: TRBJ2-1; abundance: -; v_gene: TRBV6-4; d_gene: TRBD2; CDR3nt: TGTGCCAGCAGCCCCGCTAGCGGTAGCTCCTACAATGAGCAGTTCTTC; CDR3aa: CASSPASGSSYNEQFF
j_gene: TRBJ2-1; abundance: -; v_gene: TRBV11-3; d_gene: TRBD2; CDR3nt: TGTGCCAGCAGCTTAGCCGGGACTAGAAACACAAATGAGCAGTTCTTC; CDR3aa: CASSLAGTRNTNEQFF
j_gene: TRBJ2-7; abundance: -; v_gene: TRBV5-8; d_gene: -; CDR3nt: TGTGCCAGCAGCTCCATGAAACCGGACACGGAATACGAGCAGTACTTC; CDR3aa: CASSSMKPDTEYEQYF
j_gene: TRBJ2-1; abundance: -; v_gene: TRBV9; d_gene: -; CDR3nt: TGTGCCAGCAGCCCAGGCTCCGCAGGTTCCTACAATGAGCAGTTCTTC; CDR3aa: CASSPGSAGSYNEQFF
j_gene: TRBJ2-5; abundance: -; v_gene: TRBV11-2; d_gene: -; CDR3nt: TGTGCCAGCAGCTTAGAATACAGGCCCCAAGAGACCCAGTACTTC; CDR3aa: CASSLEYRPQETQYF
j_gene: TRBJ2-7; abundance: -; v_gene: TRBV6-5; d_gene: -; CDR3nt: TGTGCCAGCAGTTACCGTGGAGGGGGCCTATACGAGCAGTACTTC; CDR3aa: CASSYRGGGLYEQYF